These T cell receptor beta chains were read from a single sample in a study of lymphopenia after photon versus proton radiotherapy. The protocol was immunoSEQ multiplex PCR, while the TCRdb copy is restricted to in-frame clones and leaves out a portion. This table holds more than 20,000 clones, 85% found once. The sample consisted of peripheral blood, taken from a patient treated with photon-based radiotherapy. These receptors originate from a man in his sixties with pancreatic cancer. Both conserved end residues are part of each CDR3. Fields, in order: D gene, V gene, clone size, J gene, CDR3 DNA, CDR3 protein. D genes are given only for firm matches. Clone size appears in some rows only: once, few, many, or a class for an expanded clone.

-	TRBV9	-	TRBJ1-6	TGTGCCAGCAGCGTGACGGGGAATTCACCCCTCCACTTT	CASSVTGNSPLHF
-	TRBV2	-	TRBJ2-5	TGTGCCAGCAGTGCTCTCTTGGGCGGAGAGACCCAGTACTTC	CASSALLGGETQYF
TRBD1	TRBV10-3	-	TRBJ1-2	TGTGCCACCTTGGGACAGGTGAATAACTATGGCTACACCTTC	CATLGQVNNYGYTF
-	TRBV6-5	-	TRBJ1-2	TGTGCCAGCAGTACCACAGGTGCCGTCTATGGCTACACCTTC	CASSTTGAVYGYTF
TRBD1	TRBV5-5	once	TRBJ2-7	TGTGCCAGCAGCCAAACTTCGGGACAGTCCTACGAGCAGTACTTC	CASSQTSGQSYEQYF
TRBD2	TRBV5-8	-	TRBJ2-3	TGTGCCAGCAGCTTGACGGGGGGGCCGACAGATACGCAGTATTTT	CASSLTGGPTDTQYF
-	TRBV6-5	-	TRBJ1-1	TGTGCCAGCAGTTATCTGGGGGGCGCTTTCTTT	CASSYLGGAFF
-	TRBV7-9	-	TRBJ2-2	TGTGCCAGCAGCTTACCGCAAAGGATTGGACAGAACACCGGGGAGCTGTTTTTT	CASSLPQRIGQNTGELFF
-	TRBV7-6	-	TRBJ2-2	TGTGCCAGCAGCCGATCGACTTACAGGGTCCTCACCGGGGAGCTGTTTTTT	CASSRSTYRVLTGELFF
-	TRBV7-3	-	TRBJ1-5	TGTGCCAGCAGCCTAAGGGGGGGGAACCAGCCCCAGCATTTT	CASSLRGGNQPQHF
TRBD1	TRBV5-1	-	TRBJ1-2	TGCGCCAGCAGCTTGGGGACAGGGGGCTATGGCTACACCTTC	CASSLGTGGYGYTF
TRBD2	TRBV4-2	-	TRBJ2-1	TGTGCCAGCAGCCAAGGCGGCAGCGGGGGGGCTAGCTCCTACAATGAGCAGTTCTTC	CASSQGGSGGASSYNEQFF
-	TRBV7-9	-	TRBJ2-5	TGTGCCAGCAGCTTAGTCAGAGAGACCCAGTACTTC	CASSLVRETQYF
-	TRBV7-8	-	TRBJ1-1	TGTGCCAGCAGCGCAGGGAGGACCACTGAAGCTTTCTTT	CASSAGRTTEAFF
-	TRBV6-1	-	TRBJ2-3	TGTGCCAGCAGTGGGGAGAGGGGAGATACGCAGTATTTT	CASSGERGDTQYF
-	TRBV18	-	TRBJ2-7	TGTGCCAGCTCACCACCTGGAATAGGGGACTGGGGCTACGAGCAGTACTTC	CASSPPGIGDWGYEQYF
TRBD1	TRBV9	-	TRBJ2-3	TGTGCCAGCAGCGTAGCGGGCAGGGGGTCTAGCACAGATACGCAGTATTTT	CASSVAGRGSSTDTQYF
TRBD1	TRBV7-7	-	TRBJ2-5	TGTGCTAGCAGCCCAGGGGGCCAGGGAGAGACCCAGTACTTC	CASSPGGQGETQYF
-	TRBV27	-	TRBJ2-3	TGTGCCAGCACGCGGGGAGCGCTAAGCACAGATACGCAGTATTTT	CASTRGALSTDTQYF
TRBD1	TRBV7-9	few	TRBJ1-1	TGTGCCAGCTCCGGGACAGGGGTCGGGTTTGAAGCTTTCTTT	CASSGTGVGFEAFF
-	TRBV5-4	once	TRBJ1-1	TGTGCCAGCAGCTATACGACAGGCGGGTCCACTGAAGCTTTCTTT	CASSYTTGGSTEAFF
-	TRBV15	-	TRBJ2-5	TGTGCCACCAGCAGAGGTGGGGTGGGCCAAGAGACCCAGTACTTC	CATSRGGVGQETQYF
TRBD1	TRBV5-1	-	TRBJ1-2	TGCGCCAGCACCCCTTTGACAGGGGAGGACTATGGCTACACCTTC	CASTPLTGEDYGYTF
-	TRBV6-5	-	TRBJ2-7	TGTGCCAGCAGTTCGACGCCCCGGGTTGACGAGCAGTACTTC	CASSSTPRVDEQYF
TRBD2	TRBV5-1	-	TRBJ2-1	TGCGCCAGCAGCTCGCCCATATCTTTAGCGGGGATTCGCAATGAGCAGTTCTTC	CASSSPISLAGIRNEQFF
-	TRBV7-9	-	TRBJ2-2	TGTGCCAAGAGGGGCTTAGGGAACACCGGGGAGCTGTTTTTT	CAKRGLGNTGELFF
-	TRBV5-1	-	TRBJ2-3	TGCGCCAGCAGCTTGGTCAGCACAGATACGCAGTATTTT	CASSLVSTDTQYF
-	TRBV10-1	-	TRBJ1-1	TGCGCCAGCAGTGAGTATATAGGGATGAACACTGAAGCTTTCTTT	CASSEYIGMNTEAFF
-	TRBV7-6	-	TRBJ1-1	TGTGCCAGCAGCCCGTTTCAGGTAGGGACTGAAGCTTTCTTT	CASSPFQVGTEAFF